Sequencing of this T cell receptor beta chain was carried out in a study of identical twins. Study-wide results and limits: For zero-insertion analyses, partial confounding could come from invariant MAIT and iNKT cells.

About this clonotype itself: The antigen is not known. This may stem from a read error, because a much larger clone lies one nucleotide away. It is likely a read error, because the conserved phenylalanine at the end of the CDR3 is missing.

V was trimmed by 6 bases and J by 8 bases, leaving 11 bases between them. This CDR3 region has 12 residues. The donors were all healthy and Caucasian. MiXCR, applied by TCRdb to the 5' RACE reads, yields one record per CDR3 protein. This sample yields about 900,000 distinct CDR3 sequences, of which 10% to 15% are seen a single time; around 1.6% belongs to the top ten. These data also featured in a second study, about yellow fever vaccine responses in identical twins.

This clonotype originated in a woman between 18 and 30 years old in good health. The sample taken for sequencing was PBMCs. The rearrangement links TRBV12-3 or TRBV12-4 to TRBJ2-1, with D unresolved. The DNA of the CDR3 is TGTGCCAGCAGCTCTTCTATCCATGAGCAGTTCCTC. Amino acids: CASSSSIHEQFL.